Given below is one T cell receptor beta chain in context. The germline gives CDR1 SGHTA, CDR2 FQGNSA. The CDR3 sequence is 15 residues long. The source of the sample is a study of T cells expressing NK-cell markers. Making the TCR beta cDNA relied on 5'RACE template switching with UMIs. TCRdb reprocessed the 5' RACE reads, keeping one entry per CDR3 protein, no DNA. The sample yields roughly 150,000 distinct CDR3 sequences, of which the top ten take up around 20%. This sequence joins TRBV7-2 and TRBJ2-1; TCRdb's D gene call, TRBD1, goes unchecked for lack of DNA. Sequencing was performed on blood T cells: a sorted CD56 or NKG2C T cell subset, CD4+ or CD8+ T cells, or bulk PBMC T cells (not recorded which). The sequence was obtained from a man between 18 and 69 years old in good health. CDR3 residues: CASTLAGADYNEQFF.